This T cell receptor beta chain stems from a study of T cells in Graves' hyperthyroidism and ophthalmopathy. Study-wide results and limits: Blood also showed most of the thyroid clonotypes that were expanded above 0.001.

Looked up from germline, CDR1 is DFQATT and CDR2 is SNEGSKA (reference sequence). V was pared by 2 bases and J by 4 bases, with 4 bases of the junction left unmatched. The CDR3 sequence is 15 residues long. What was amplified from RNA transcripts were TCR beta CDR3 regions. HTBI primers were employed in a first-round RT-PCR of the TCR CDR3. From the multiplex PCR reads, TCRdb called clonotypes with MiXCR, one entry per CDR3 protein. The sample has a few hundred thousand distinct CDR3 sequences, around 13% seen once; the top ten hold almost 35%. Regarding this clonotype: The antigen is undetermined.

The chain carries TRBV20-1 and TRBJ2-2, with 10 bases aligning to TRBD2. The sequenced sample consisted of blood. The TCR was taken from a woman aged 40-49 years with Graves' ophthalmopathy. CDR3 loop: CSARLAGEGTGELFF. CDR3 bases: TGCAGTGCTAGACTAGCGGGAGAAGGCACCGGGGAGCTGTTTTTT.